This T cell receptor (beta chain) derives from a study of cytomegalovirus exposure and HLA in healthy donors. The donors were part of the validation cohort of 100 to 150 subjects. That cohort was separate from the first cohort, which comprised some 670 subjects. Sequencing used immunoSEQ multiplex PCR; TCRdb keeps in-frame clones, though not all of them. In the table there are 200,000 or so clones, around 90% of which are singletons. About this clone itself: Its antigen is not known.

This CDR3 is 11 amino acids long. The germline V gene has CDR1 DFQATT and CDR2 SNEGSKA (reference sequence). V was pared by 3 bases and J by 13 bases, with 15 bases between. Whole-study results and caveats: As was reported, the classifier diagnosed cytomegalovirus status with high specificity and sensitivity. Rarity marked most TCR sequences, yet some public TCRs occurred in many donors.

This chain links TRBV20-1 with TRBJ1-1, with D hard to call. The receptor was isolated from a woman in her late teens or twenties in good health and CMV-seronegative. Sequenced input: PBMCs. The CDR3 DNA sequence: TGCAGTGCTAGGGATGAGGGTCCGGATTTCTTT. Amino acids: CSARDEGPDFF.